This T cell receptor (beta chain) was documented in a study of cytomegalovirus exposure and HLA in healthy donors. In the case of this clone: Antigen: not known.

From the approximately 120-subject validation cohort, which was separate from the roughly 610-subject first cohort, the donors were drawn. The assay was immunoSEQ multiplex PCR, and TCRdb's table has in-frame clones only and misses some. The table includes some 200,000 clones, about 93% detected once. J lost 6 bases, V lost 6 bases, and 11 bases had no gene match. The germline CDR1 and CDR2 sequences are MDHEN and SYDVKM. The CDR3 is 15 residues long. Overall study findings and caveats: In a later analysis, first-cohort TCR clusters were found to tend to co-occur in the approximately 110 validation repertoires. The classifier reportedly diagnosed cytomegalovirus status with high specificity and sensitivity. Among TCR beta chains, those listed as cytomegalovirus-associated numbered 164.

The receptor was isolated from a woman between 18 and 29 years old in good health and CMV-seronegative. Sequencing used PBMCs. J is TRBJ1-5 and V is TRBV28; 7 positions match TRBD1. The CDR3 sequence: CASSDRDRRSQPQHF. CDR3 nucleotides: TGTGCCAGCAGCGACCGGGACAGAAGAAGTCAGCCCCAGCATTTT.